This T cell receptor beta chain was captured by sequencing in a study of cytomegalovirus exposure and HLA in healthy donors. The V gene lost 0 bases and the J gene lost 0 bases, with 8 bases spanning the gap. Germline values: CDR1 MGHRA, CDR2 YSYEKL. The CDR3 is made up of 16 amino acids. With regard to this clone: The antigen remains undetermined.

In the PCR, 60 Vbeta and 13 Jbeta primers were used. Using immunoSEQ multiplex PCR, the repertoire was profiled, and TCRdb retains in-frame clones only, with some absent. The table includes over 110,000 clones, about 84% detected once. Study observations and caveats: Researchers had no immune exposure information except CMV serostatus available.

The gene calls are TRBV4-1 and TRBJ2-2, with D possibly TRBD2 on 5 matching bases. The sequence derives from a woman aged 40 to 50 in good health and CMV-seropositive. The sequenced sample consisted of PBMCs. In nucleotides, the CDR3 is TGCGCCAGCAGCCAAGATCGGGGATCGAACACCGGGGAGCTGTTTTTT. Translating gives CASSQDRGSNTGELFF.